This T cell receptor (beta chain) was captured by sequencing in a study of identical twins (TCRdb year 2016). Turning to the overall study: To test whether fetal clonotypes persist, the study used deep sequencing on TCR alpha and beta repertoires from monozygotic twins, unrelated adults of various ages, and cord blood. To rule out contamination, replicate twin experiments were performed at different times with different library preparation protocols. General conclusions and limits of the study: Excess twin sharing in beta out-of-frame sequences was weaker because fewer shared sequences lowered the signal-to-noise ratio. Zero-insertion analyses could be partly confounded by invariant T cells such as MAIT and iNKT, though diverse VJ usage argued against such confounding for most clonotypes. Compared with coincidental sharing between unrelated individuals, out-of-frame TCR alpha sequences shared between twins showed an excess of sequences with low generation probability. Fewer insertions were carried by abundant cord blood beta clonotypes; a weaker similar trend was observed in young adult naive repertoires, while no such trend was observed in memory repertoires. Conclusions relied on cross-sectional statistical analysis, since the same donors could not be followed over many years. Out-of-frame TCR alpha sharing in monozygotic twins was systematically underestimated by recombination models, whereas sharing between unrelated individuals was in agreement with the recombination models.

The germline V gene sets CDR1 to MDHEN and CDR2 to SYDVKM. The CDR3 goes from the cysteine to the phenylalanine over 15 residues. The DNA shown is the 45-base CDR3, in frame from base 1. Unmatched junction bases come to 6, with V trimmed by 2 bases and J by 4 bases. All donors were healthy Caucasians. Miltenyi CD45RO+ enrichment and human naive T-cell isolation kits were used to isolate memory (CD45RO+) and naive T cells from PBMC. The library was made by 5' RACE. The reads were generated on an Illumina HiSeq 2000. A universal primer binding site was introduced by template switching, and a unique molecular identifier was present in the final cDNA, enabling accurate counting of TCR cDNA molecules. Specific primers in the conserved constant-segment region were used to synthesize first-strand cDNA for the TCR alpha and beta chains. To control for contamination, every cDNA library was double barcoded, receiving both a SMART-Mk sample barcode and Illumina barcodes. TruSeq adapter sequences along with Illumina sample barcodes were introduced in two successive PCR steps. TCR alpha and beta cDNA libraries were sequenced on the Illumina HiSeq platform with custom primers. Under the source paper's analysis protocol: Raw reads were processed with MiGEC to extract unique molecular identifiers, and MiXCR was used to determine CDR3 positions. Recombination models were inferred per individual with the repgenHMM and IGoR tools using an EM algorithm. The tcR package in R was used for shared clonotype analysis, with sharing normalized by the product of cloneset sizes. To study raw recombination free of thymic and clonal selection effects, out-of-frame nonproductive sequences were analyzed. Through fastp at Q25 and MiXCR, TCRdb rebuilt clones from the public reads, retaining in-frame beta chains. CDR3 protein sequences are deduplicated, and each keeps its most common genes and DNA. The authors' filters were not applied to this entry. The sample data list over 200,000 distinct CDR3 sequences, and roughly a tenth of these were observed just once. Clones ranked in the top ten supply approximately 9.1% of the sample.

About this clonotype: No cognate antigen has been identified for it. Per-base quality was not reported, and no clone a single base away is much larger than it.

This TCR was sampled from a man in his fifties or sixties in good health. The sample taken for sequencing was memory T cells sorted from blood. The sample's cell subset or site label is to be understood as: CD45RO+ enriched T cells. This receptor chain uses TRBV28 and TRBJ2-3, with 7 bases aligning to TRBD2. At the DNA level, the sequence is TGTGCCAGCAGTTTACTTGCGGGGGTGGCAGATACGCAGTATTTT. Protein translation: CASSLLAGVADTQYF.